This TCR beta chain appears in the sequencing data of a study of OX40 agonist ivuxolimab in advanced cancers. About the research overall: Ivuxolimab doses were 0.01, 0.1, 0.3, 1.5, 3 or 10 mg/kg every 2 weeks.

Study-level findings and limits: Part of the nonresponder group also had normalized T-cell clonal expansion that was low.

CDR3 size: 15 residues. CDR1 is LNHNV, CDR2 YYDKDF, per germline (reference sequence). Here immunoSEQ multiplex PCR was the method, and the copy in TCRdb shows in-frame clones only, minus some. The repertoire holds about 58,000 clones, with about 86% as singletons. A remark on this clone: The antigen is not known. The junction and the germline gene differ at one end; a read error may be behind it. Distinct nucleotide sequences in the sample also encode this CDR3.

This TCR derives from an adult with an advanced solid tumor such as melanoma, head and neck, liver or kidney cancer. The rearrangement uses TRBV15 and TRBJ1-2; D is uncertain. The sequencing used CD4+ or CD8+ T cells sorted from blood, collected in a trial of the OX40 agonist ivuxolimab. The CDR3 DNA reads TGTGCCACTAGCAGAGATAGACGGATAAACTATGGCTACACCTTC. This sequence encodes CATSRDRRINYGYTF.